Listed here are 14 T cell receptor beta chains from one sample, sequenced in a study of cytomegalovirus exposure and HLA in healthy donors. PCR primers comprised 60 Vbeta and 13 Jbeta primers. Only in-frame clones appear in the TCRdb table, and some are missing; sequencing was by immunoSEQ multiplex PCR. The sample carries 36,000 or so clones, 84% recorded once. The sequenced sample consisted of PBMCs. The receptor set was obtained from a woman aged 18-35 years in good health and CMV-seronegative.

The gene calls are TRBV19 and TRBJ1-3; no firm D call. The CDR3 has 14 amino acids. Germline CDR1 is LNHDA and CDR2 is SQIVND (reference sequence). V lost 6 bases, J lost 8 bases, and 17 bases lay in between. The CDR3: CASSPQSGSDTIYF. DNA for the CDR3: TGTGCCAGTAGCCCACAGTCGGGGTCGGACACCATATATTTT.

V and J are TRBV6-5 and TRBJ2-7; D perhaps matches TRBD1 (6 bases). This CDR3 has 15 residues. Trimming cost V 2 bases and J 2 bases, with 13 bases left between them. Germline V gives CDR1 MNHEY, CDR2 SVGAGI. CDR3 coding DNA: TGTGCCAGCAGTTACAGGACTGAGGGGGCCTACGAGCAGTACTTC. Translating it yields CASSYRTEGAYEQYF.

This chain joins TRBV29-1 and TRBJ2-7; 7 bases line up with TRBD2. Germline V gives CDR1 SQVTM, CDR2 ANQGSEA. The CDR3 has 13 amino acids. Trimming took 3 bases from V and 0 from J; bases not matched to a gene: 2. CDR3 amino acids: CSVESGGSYEQYF. The CDR3 nucleotides are TGCAGCGTTGAGTCGGGGGGCTCCTACGAGCAGTACTTC.

In this sample, this clone turned up a few times. J is TRBJ2-5 and V is TRBV4-1; possibly TRBD2 for D (6 bases). Trimming removed 3 bases at V and 7 bases at J, with 9 bases between. CDR1 and CDR2 from the germline V gene are MGHRA and YSYEKL. CDR3 length equals 12 residues. The CDR3 reads CASSQEGATQYF. CDR3 bases: TGCGCCAGCAGCCAGGAGGGAGCGACCCAGTACTTC.

The V and J genes are TRBV18 and TRBJ2-7; 8 bases align to TRBD1. Germline values: CDR1 KGHSH, CDR2 LQKENI. This CDR3 is 13 amino acids long. V shed 3 bases, J shed 7 bases, and the junction held 5 bases outside the gene matches. DNA for the CDR3: TGTGCCAGCTCACCGGACAGGGAGTGGGAGCAGTACTTC. Translating it yields CASSPDREWEQYF.

This clone was detected only a few times. A read error may account for a junction end that differs from germline. The rearrangement uses TRBV7-6 and TRBJ1-2; TRBD1 matches at 7 bases. This CDR3 spans 13 amino acids. Germline-derived CDR1 and CDR2 are SGHVS and FNYEAQ. CDR3: CASSAPGGYGYPF. Written as DNA, the CDR3 is TGTGCCAGCAGCGCTCCAGGGGGGTATGGCTACCCCTTC.

The chain is built from TRBV7-2 and TRBJ2-2; tentative D call: TRBD1 (6 bases). Trimming took off 8 bases at V and 6 bases at J, with 25 bases between the two ends. This CDR3 comprises 17 residues. From germline, CDR1 is SGHTA and CDR2 FQGNSA. CDR3 region: CASPGTRGAFTPGELFF. Here the CDR3 DNA reads TGTGCCAGCCCAGGGACAAGGGGCGCTTTTACTCCCGGGGAGCTGTTTTTT.

The J gene is TRBJ1-4, the V gene TRBV2; 8 nucleotides line up with TRBD1. CDR3 length: 15 amino acids. Germline V gene lookup returns CDR1 SNHLY and CDR2 FYNNEI. The V gene end was trimmed by 5 bases and the J gene end by 5 bases; junction bases not matched to a gene: 7. As DNA, the CDR3 is TGTGCCAGCAGTCCAGACAGGGGCCTGAATGAAAAACTGTTTTTT. Protein product: CASSPDRGLNEKLFF.

This sequence joins TRBV4-1 and TRBJ2-4, with 8 bases matching TRBD1. With 1 base clipped from V and 6 bases from J, the junction kept 5 bases outside the gene matches. This CDR3 spans 15 amino acids. CDR1 and CDR2 (germline): MGHRA, YSYEKL. The CDR3 DNA follows: TGCGCCAGCAGCCAAGTTGGAGGACAGGGAAACATTCAGTACTTC. It encodes CASSQVGGQGNIQYF.

The J gene is TRBJ2-7, the V gene TRBV28; 13 bases align to TRBD2. V was clipped by 5 bases and J by 6 bases; unmatched bases: 10. CDR3 size: 16 residues. Germline lookup yields CDR1 MDHEN and CDR2 SYDVKM. CDR3 in amino acids: CASSRGTSGIRVEQYF. The CDR3 DNA sequence: TGTGCCAGCAGTCGGGGGACTAGCGGGATAAGGGTCGAGCAGTACTTC.

The chain employs TRBV7-3 and TRBJ2-1, with TRBD2 matching 16 bases. After removal of 5 bases from V and 7 bases from J, the junction contained 5 bases not matched to a gene. CDR1 is SGHTA and CDR2 is FQGTGA in the germline V gene. CDR3 length: 16 residues. CDR3 protein: CASSPGTSGRGNEQFF. The CDR3 DNA follows: TGTGCCAGCAGCCCCGGGACTAGCGGGAGGGGTAATGAGCAGTTCTTC.

CDR3 amino acids: CASSQADRVYYGYTF. CDR3 in DNA: TGTGCCAGCAGCCAAGCTGACAGGGTATACTATGGCTACACCTTC. The chain recombines TRBV14 with TRBJ1-2, with TRBD1 matching 7 bases. The V gene end was trimmed by 1 base and the J gene end by 3 bases; junction bases not matched to a gene: 5. Germline lookup yields CDR1 SGHDN and CDR2 FVKESK. This CDR3 region has 15 residues.

The V call is TRBV5-6, the J call TRBJ1-4; 8 bases are shared with TRBD1. Germline assignment: CDR1 SGHDT and CDR2 YYEEEE. The ends lost 5 bases at V and 10 bases at J; junction bases unmatched: 10. The CDR3 is 14 residues long. CDR3 loop: CASRAGGRLGKLFF. The DNA for the CDR3 is TGTGCCAGCAGGGCAGGGGGCCGGCTTGGAAAACTGTTTTTT.

The chain joins TRBV25-1 to TRBJ2-2; D perhaps matches TRBD1 (5 bases). Germline CDR1 MGHDK, CDR2 SYGVNS. V was trimmed by 5 bases and J by 3 bases, leaving 7 bases between them. The CDR3 has 13 amino acids. The CDR3 coding sequence is TGTGCCAGCAGTCGCAGGGACACCGGGGAGCTGTTTTTT. It translates to CASSRRDTGELFF.